The 20 T cell receptor beta chains in this list originate from one sample, sequenced in a study of T cell changes during pregnancy in multiple sclerosis. TCRdb's table, derived via immunoSEQ multiplex PCR, lists solely in-frame clones and lacks some. The sample contains tens of thousands of clones, over 85% of which appear only once. Sample: CD4+ T cells from peripheral blood mononuclear cells, taken in the first trimester of pregnancy. The origin of the receptors is a female donor with multiple sclerosis, enrolled in a pregnancy study.

The chain has TRBV15 and TRBJ2-2; TRBD2 aligns across 7 bases. This CDR3 is 15 amino acids long. Germline V gives CDR1 LNHNV, CDR2 YYDKDF (reference sequence). V trimming: 6 bases; J trimming: 5 bases; junction bases outside the gene matches: 9. Written as DNA, the CDR3 is TGTGCCACCAGTAACGCGGGAGTGGGTACCGGGGAGCTGTTTTTT. It encodes CATSNAGVGTGELFF.

The chain is built from TRBV15 and TRBJ1-2; 8 positions match TRBD1. CDR1 and CDR2 from the germline V gene are LNHNV and YYDKDF (reference sequence). The ends lost 0 bases at V and 2 bases at J; junction bases unmatched: 2. The CDR3 runs to 15 residues. The CDR3 DNA sequence: TGTGCCACCAGCAGAGATCGGACAGGGAACTATGGCTACACCTTC. This codes for CATSRDRTGNYGYTF.

The chain has TRBV6-5 and TRBJ2-7, with 8 bases identical to TRBD1. CDR1 and CDR2 (germline): MNHEY, SVGAGI. CDR3 length: 14 amino acids. The V gene end was trimmed by 5 bases and the J gene end by 3 bases; junction bases not matched to a gene: 6. The CDR3 loop is CASSTGQGGYEQYF. In DNA, the CDR3 is TGTGCCAGCAGTACCGGACAGGGAGGCTACGAGCAGTACTTC.

V gene TRBV7-2 combines with J gene TRBJ2-7, with 9 bases aligning to TRBD1. The V segment lost 5 bases and the J segment 5 bases; nucleotides outside the gene matches: 10. This CDR3 is 15 amino acids long. The germline V gene encodes CDR1 SGHTA and CDR2 FQGNSA. The CDR3 DNA follows: TGTGCCAGCAGCACCCGGGACAGGGCTTCGGACGAGCAGTACTTC. Amino acids: CASSTRDRASDEQYF.

The chain employs TRBV6-5 and TRBJ2-1, with D possibly TRBD1 on 6 matching bases. Per the germline V gene, CDR1 is MNHEY and CDR2 is SVGAGI. Deletions cut 8 bases from V and 0 bases from J, with 8 bases between. This CDR3 spans 13 amino acids. CDR3 region: CASRRGSYNEQFF. CDR3 coding DNA: TGTGCCAGCCGCAGGGGCTCCTACAATGAGCAGTTCTTC.

The rearrangement uses TRBV18 and TRBJ2-7; D is possibly TRBD1 (6 bases). With 1 base removed from V and 3 bases from J, the gap between germline ends came to 16 bases. Germline V gene lookup returns CDR1 KGHSH and CDR2 LQKENI. CDR3 length equals 16 residues. The CDR3 DNA sequence: TGTGCCAGCTCACCACGTCCGGACAGATCTAGCTACGAGCAGTACTTC. It specifies CASSPRPDRSSYEQYF.

This rearrangement joins TRBV27 to TRBJ2-7; 7 nucleotides agree with TRBD2. The CDR3 length is 14 residues. Germline V CDR1 and CDR2: MNHEY, SMNVEV (reference sequence). V shed 4 bases, J shed 2 bases, and the junction held 5 bases outside the gene matches. Here the CDR3 reads CASSSLGGAYEQYF. The CDR3 bases are TGTGCCAGCAGTTCTCTGGGGGGGGCCTACGAGCAGTACTTC.

The chain recombines TRBV2 with TRBJ1-2; 7 bases are shared with TRBD1. The V and J ends lost 2 bases and 4 bases, in that order; junction bases with no gene match: 4. There are 14 residues in the CDR3. Germline V gene sequence: CDR1 SNHLY, CDR2 FYNNEI. The CDR3 loop is CASSERQGVYGYTF. The CDR3 bases are TGTGCCAGCAGTGAAAGGCAGGGGGTCTATGGCTACACCTTC.

This chain connects TRBV2 to TRBJ1-6; D not resolved. The CDR3 spans 13 residues. The V end was cut by 4 bases, the J end by 7 bases, with 8 bases between. Germline lookup yields CDR1 SNHLY and CDR2 FYNNEI. CDR3 loop: CASSGDGNSPLHF. In DNA, the CDR3 is TGTGCCAGCAGTGGTGACGGGAATTCACCCCTCCACTTT.

The J gene is TRBJ2-5, the V gene TRBV4-2, with 11 positions matching TRBD2. With V trimmed by 1 base and J by 2 bases, 3 bases remained unmatched. Germline V gives CDR1 LGHNA, CDR2 YNFKEQ. This CDR3 has 16 amino acids. Here the CDR3 reads CASSQGTSGPQETQYF. DNA of the CDR3: TGTGCCAGCAGCCAAGGGACTAGCGGGCCTCAAGAGACCCAGTACTTC.

CDR3 bases: TGTGCCAGCAGCCCCGCTCCGGGGGACACTGAAGCTTTCTTT. Protein sequence: CASSPAPGDTEAFF. The chain couples TRBV5-4 to TRBJ1-1; possible D gene TRBD1, 5 bases. This CDR3 contains 14 residues. Trimming took 4 bases from V and 3 from J, leaving 13 bases between them. Germline V gene lookup returns CDR1 SGHNT and CDR2 YYREEE (reference sequence).

The V gene is TRBV18, the J gene TRBJ2-1; 10 bases are a match to TRBD1. Germline trimming cut 3 bases from V and 12 bases from J; bases unmatched to any gene: 11. This CDR3 contains 15 residues. Germline V gives CDR1 KGHSH, CDR2 LQKENI. The chain's CDR3 is CASSPLGTGDRGQFF. CDR3 DNA: TGTGCCAGCTCACCCCTGGGGACAGGGGACAGGGGGCAGTTCTTC.

J is TRBJ1-1 and V is TRBV19; 7 bases agree with TRBD1. CDR3 length: 17 amino acids. The trim removed 7 bases at V and 0 bases at J, leaving 14 bases unmatched. Germline assignment: CDR1 LNHDA and CDR2 SQIVND (reference sequence). CDR3 nucleotides: TGTGCCAGTATAAGCCGGGACAGACAAACCTTGAACACTGAAGCTTTCTTT. Translation gives CASISRDRQTLNTEAFF.

The CDR3 sequence: CASSLWDRVSSGELFF. Written as DNA, the CDR3 is TGCGCCAGCAGCTTATGGGACAGGGTCTCTTCGGGGGAGCTGTTTTTT. J is TRBJ2-2 and V is TRBV5-1; 9 bases agree with TRBD1. The trim removed 2 bases at V and 8 bases at J, leaving 10 bases unmatched. The CDR3 consists of 16 residues. The germline CDR1 and CDR2 sequences are SGHRS and YFSETQ.

The V and J genes are TRBV30 and TRBJ2-4, with TRBD2 matching over 12 bases. This CDR3 is built from 18 residues. Germline-derived CDR1 and CDR2 are GTSNPN and SVGIG (reference sequence). V shed 1 base and J 0 bases; nucleotides not matched to a gene: 7. The CDR3 spells CAWSGSSGRVLAKNIQYF. In DNA, the CDR3 is TGTGCCTGGAGTGGTTCTAGCGGGAGGGTTCTAGCCAAAAACATTCAGTACTTC.

The gene calls are TRBV30 and TRBJ2-5, with D uncertain. Trimming left V 1 base short and J 7 bases short, with 7 bases between. The CDR3 runs 11 residues. Germline-derived CDR1 and CDR2 are GTSNPN and SVGIG (reference sequence). The CDR3 bases are TGTGCCTGGAGTGGGTCAGGGACCCAGTACTTC. Translated, it gives CAWSGSGTQYF.

This clone appeared once. The genes are TRBV5-1 and TRBJ2-1; 11 positions match TRBD2. CDR1 is SGHRS and CDR2 is YFSETQ in the germline V gene. Trimming took 1 base from V and 9 from J; bases not matched to a gene: 3. CDR3 length: 14 residues. The CDR3 is CASSLTSGRIEQFF. DNA of the CDR3: TGCGCCAGCAGCTTGACTAGCGGGAGAATTGAGCAGTTCTTC.

The chain links TRBV6-1 to TRBJ2-3; no reliable D call. Germline lookup yields CDR1 MNHNS and CDR2 SASEGT. V gave up 11 bases and J gave up 6 bases, with 12 bases separating them. The CDR3 has 11 residues. CDR3 coding DNA: TGTGCCGAGGCCGGCGGTGATACGCAGTATTTT. Residues: CAEAGGDTQYF.

The chain has TRBV28 and TRBJ2-7; TRBD2 matches 10 bases. The J segment lost 1 base and the V segment lost 6 bases, leaving 3 bases of the junction unmatched. Germline V CDR1 and CDR2: MDHEN, SYDVKM. This CDR3 is 14 amino acids long. In DNA, the CDR3 is TGTGCCAGCAGCTTAGCGGGAGGATCCTACGAGCAGTACTTC. Translated: CASSLAGGSYEQYF.

The J gene is TRBJ1-2, the V gene TRBV28; tentatively, D is TRBD1 (5 bases). The CDR3 sequence is 15 residues long. Germline CDR1 and CDR2: MDHEN and SYDVKM. With 5 bases removed from V and 7 bases from J, the gap between germline ends came to 20 bases. The CDR3 sequence is CASSSVGAGVRGYTF. The CDR3 DNA is TGTGCCAGCAGTAGCGTAGGGGCAGGAGTACGTGGCTACACCTTC.